One sample yielded the 23 T cell receptor beta chains listed below, sequenced in a study of human T cells and chemical hapten exposure. As for time point: pre-sensitization, week 0. Treatment reported: therapeutic diphenylcyclopropenone sensitization with weekly scalp DPC. TCRdb analysed the RACE reads with MiXCR anew, one entry per CDR3 protein. The repertoire holds about 42,000 distinct CDR3 sequences, with roughly 12% as singletons. Here the sequenced sample was whole blood, taken in connection with sensitization to the hapten diphenylcyclopropenone (DPC). The receptors were gathered from a woman in her twenties or thirties with alopecia areata. Some clones in this sample may be carry-over from other donors' samples.

The chain carries TRBV6-6 and TRBJ2-5; D gene unclear. The V end was cut by 8 bases, the J end by 0 bases, with 13 bases between. CDR3 length: 14 amino acids. Germline V lookup: CDR1 MNHNY, CDR2 SVGAGI (reference sequence). Here the CDR3 reads CASALNTYQETQYF. DNA of the CDR3: TGTGCCAGCGCCCTAAACACATACCAAGAGACCCAGTACTTC.

There are a few counts of this clonotype. The chain has TRBV10-3 and TRBJ1-1, with 7 bases matching TRBD1. The CDR3 has 15 residues. Germline trimming cut 5 bases from V and 2 bases from J; bases unmatched to any gene: 8. Per germline, CDR1 ENHRY and CDR2 SYGVKD. The CDR3: CAISSEGTANTEAFF. The CDR3 nucleotides read TGTGCCATCAGTTCTGAGGGGACAGCCAACACTGAAGCTTTCTTT.

V usage is TRBV7-3 and J usage is TRBJ2-3; the match to TRBD1 covers 9 bases. After removal of 5 bases from V and 3 bases from J, the junction contained 3 bases not matched to a gene. CDR3 length: 14 amino acids. Germline CDR1 and CDR2: SGHTA and FQGTGA. This CDR3 reads CASSPGQGTDTQYF. DNA of the CDR3: TGTGCCAGCAGCCCAGGACAGGGGACAGATACGCAGTATTTT.

The table lists this clonotype with many counts. The chain links TRBV28 to TRBJ2-2; possibly TRBD2 for D (5 bases). CDR1 is MDHEN, CDR2 SYDVKM, per germline. Deletions cut 7 bases from V and 7 bases from J, with 10 bases between. This CDR3 region has 12 residues. CDR3 bases: TGTGCCAGCACGGGGTGGGTCGGGGAGCTGTTTTTT. Protein: CASTGWVGELFF. The full variable domain, completed using reference TRBV28 and TRBJ2-2, is DVKVTQSSRYLVKRTGEKVFLECVQDMDHENMFWYRQDPGLGLRLIYFSYDVKMKEKGDIPEGYSVSREKKERFSLILESASTNQTSMYLCASTGWVGELFFGEGSRLTVL.

This clonotype was picked up a small number of times. CDR3 sequence: CASSVSGLSGANVLTF. The CDR3 coding sequence is TGTGCCAGCAGCGTTTCAGGCCTCTCTGGGGCCAACGTCCTGACTTTC. The V gene is TRBV28, the J gene TRBJ2-6; no clear D gene. Germline-derived CDR1 and CDR2 are MDHEN and SYDVKM. The CDR3 length is 16 residues. The V end was cut by 6 bases, the J end by 0 bases, with 12 bases between.

V and J are TRBV4-3 and TRBJ2-1, with D possibly being TRBD1 or TRBD2 (5 bases each). The V and J ends lost 0 bases and 10 bases respectively, with 10 bases between them. Germline V CDR1 and CDR2: LGHNA, YSLEER. The CDR3 sequence is 13 residues long. In nucleotides, the CDR3 is TGCGCCAGCAGCCAAGAACCCGGGGCCGAGCAGTTCTTC. It translates to CASSQEPGAEQFF.

This clonotype was observed many times. This rearrangement joins TRBV11-2 to TRBJ2-4, with 11 positions matching TRBD2. With 2 bases clipped from V and 8 bases from J, the junction kept 2 bases outside the gene matches. The germline V gene has CDR1 SGHAT and CDR2 FQNNGV. The CDR3 has 14 residues. The CDR3 is CASSLTSGRHIQYF. DNA of the CDR3: TGTGCCAGCAGCTTAACTAGCGGGAGACACATTCAGTACTTC.

This clonotype has just a few counts. V usage is TRBV6-6 and J usage is TRBJ2-7; TRBD2 aligns across 8 bases. From germline, CDR1 is MNHNY and CDR2 SVGAGI (reference sequence). V lost 5 bases to trimming and J lost 4 bases; unmatched junction nucleotides: 10. This CDR3 contains 15 residues. DNA for the CDR3: TGTGCCAGCAGTCCTGGAGTAGCGGGACAATACGAGCAGTACTTC. It encodes CASSPGVAGQYEQYF.

The chain couples TRBV28 to TRBJ1-1; no reliable D call. Looked up from germline, CDR1 is MDHEN and CDR2 is SYDVKM. The CDR3 spans 13 residues. Deletions cut 6 bases from V and 10 bases from J, with 18 bases between. CDR3 in amino acids: CASRLAKVQAAFF. The CDR3 DNA sequence: TGTGCCAGCAGGCTTGCGAAGGTCCAGGCAGCTTTCTTT.

This clonotype was observed a few times. J is TRBJ2-7 and V is TRBV5-1, with 7 positions matching TRBD2. Losses at the gene ends were 3 bases for V and 4 bases for J; bases not matched to a gene: 13. The CDR3 is 16 residues long. Germline V gene data show CDR1 as SGHRS and CDR2 as YFSETQ. CDR3 coding DNA: TGCGCCAGCAGCTCTAAGGGTAGCGGGCCCTTGTACGAGCAGTACTTC. Its translation: CASSSKGSGPLYEQYF.

This clonotype was detected many times. This sequence joins TRBV5-5 and TRBJ2-4; D unclear. Germline V gene sequence: CDR1 SGHKS, CDR2 YYEKEE (reference sequence). V lost 5 bases to trimming and J lost 3 bases, with 12 bases between them. The CDR3 is 14 amino acids. The CDR3 loop reads CASSDPIGKNIQYF. In DNA form, the CDR3 reads TGTGCCAGCAGTGACCCAATCGGCAAAAACATTCAGTACTTC.

The table lists this clonotype with many counts. V gene TRBV6-2 or TRBV6-3 combines with J gene TRBJ2-3, with D possibly being TRBD1 or TRBD2 (5 bases each). The ends were cut back, 6 bases at V and 4 bases at J, with 17 bases in the middle. Looked up from germline, CDR1 is MNHEY and CDR2 is SVGEGT. CDR3 size: 15 residues. The chain's CDR3 is CASSRGLYVADTQYF. DNA of the CDR3: TGTGCCAGCAGCCGGGGCCTTTATGTTGCAGATACGCAGTATTTT.

In this sample, this clonotype turned up a few times. CDR3: CASTGLNTEAFF. DNA of the CDR3: TGTGCCAGCACGGGCCTAAACACTGAAGCTTTCTTT. This chain uses TRBV27 with TRBJ1-1; no clear D gene. CDR1 is MNHEY, CDR2 SMNVEV, per germline (reference sequence). V lost 7 bases to trimming and J lost 2 bases, with 8 bases between them. The length of the CDR3 is 12 residues.

Many counts were recorded for this clonotype. This chain connects TRBV4-3 to TRBJ2-6; D gene ambiguous. The CDR3 loop spans 15 amino acids. Trimming cost V 1 base and J 0 bases, with 4 bases left between them. The germline CDR1 and CDR2 sequences are LGHNA and YSLEER. CDR3 amino acids: CASSQGYSGANVLTF. CDR3 in DNA: TGCGCCAGCAGCCAAGGGTACTCTGGGGCCAACGTCCTGACTTTC.

The V call is TRBV28, the J call TRBJ2-3; perhaps TRBD2 as D (6 bases). CDR1 is MDHEN and CDR2 is SYDVKM in the germline V gene. This CDR3 is built from 15 residues. Trimming stripped 6 bases from V and 2 bases from J, with 15 bases between. Here the CDR3 DNA reads TGTGCCAGCAGCCCAATGCGGGGATTCACAGATACGCAGTATTTT. This codes for CASSPMRGFTDTQYF.

This clonotype has a count of ten or more. The chain carries TRBV6-1 and TRBJ2-1, with TRBD1 matching over 9 bases. V gave up 6 bases and J gave up 8 bases; unmatched junction bases: 5. Germline lookup yields CDR1 MNHNS and CDR2 SASEGT. CDR3 length: 13 residues. This CDR3 reads CASSPDRGHEQFF. For the CDR3, the DNA is TGTGCCAGCAGCCCGGACAGGGGCCATGAGCAGTTCTTC.

There are a few counts of this clonotype. V and J are TRBV9 and TRBJ2-3; 12 bases align to TRBD2. The CDR3 covers 18 residues. Germline CDR1 reads SGDLS; CDR2 reads YYNGEE. V shed 2 bases and J 1 base; nucleotides not matched to a gene: 8. The CDR3 here is CASSVGLAGGPRTDTQYF. The CDR3 coding sequence is TGTGCCAGCAGCGTCGGGCTAGCGGGAGGGCCTCGCACAGATACGCAGTATTTT.

This clonotype turned up a few times. The V and J genes are TRBV12-3 or TRBV12-4 and TRBJ2-3; no firm D call. This CDR3 is built from 12 residues. The ends were cut back, 4 bases at V and 6 bases at J, with 8 bases in the middle. Here the CDR3 DNA reads TGTGCCAGCAGTTCAGGTTTTGATACGCAGTATTTT. Encoded protein: CASSSGFDTQYF.

This clonotype was observed at least ten times. The CDR3 nucleotides read TGTGCCAGCAGCCAAGAGACAGGGGTATCAGCCAAAAACATTCAGTACTTC. It codes for CASSQETGVSAKNIQYF. V gene TRBV14 combines with J gene TRBJ2-4; 8 bases are a match to TRBD1. Germline CDR1 SGHDN, CDR2 FVKESK. V trimming: 0 bases; J trimming: 0 bases; junction bases outside the gene matches: 4. This CDR3 has 17 amino acids.

This clonotype was detected a few times. The chain carries TRBV28 and TRBJ2-7; D gene unclear. V was shortened by 1 base and J by 4 bases, with 5 bases between the two germline ends. The germline gives CDR1 MDHEN, CDR2 SYDVKM. The CDR3 runs 12 residues. The CDR3: CASSLLTYEQYF. DNA for the CDR3: TGTGCCAGCAGTTTATTGACGTACGAGCAGTACTTC.

The V call is TRBV7-2, the J call TRBJ1-3, with D unresolved. The germline V and J ends were trimmed by 5 bases and 0 bases, with 20 bases remaining between them. Germline lookup yields CDR1 SGHTA and CDR2 FQGNSA. This CDR3 is built from 18 residues. The CDR3: CASSVRRKDLLSGNTIYF. The CDR3 coding sequence is TGTGCCAGCAGCGTAAGGAGAAAGGACTTGCTCTCTGGAAACACCATATATTTT.

This clonotype was detected a few times. The rearrangement links TRBV3-1 to TRBJ2-1, with D perhaps TRBD2 (6 bases). The CDR3 is 13 amino acids. V shed 2 bases and J shed 7 bases, with 9 bases lying between them. CDR1 LGHDT and CDR2 YNNKEL come from the germline V gene (reference sequence). The CDR3 DNA reads TGTGCCAGCAGCCAAAGTGGGGGGAATGAGCAGTTCTTC. This encodes CASSQSGGNEQFF.

The table lists this clonotype with many counts. This rearrangement joins TRBV6-1 to TRBJ1-1, with no clear D. In germline, CDR1 is MNHNS, CDR2 SASEGT. Trimming took 7 bases from V and 5 from J, leaving 17 bases between them. This CDR3 has 14 amino acids. CDR3 DNA sequence: TGTGCCAGCACCGGTCAGCGGTCGAGGACTGAAGCTTTCTTT. Its translation is CASTGQRSRTEAFF.